This T cell receptor beta chain was sequenced during a study of tumor and adjacent non-tumor tissue in lung cancer. Study results and caveats: Normal lung showed higher cumulative top 100 clone frequency than tumor. TCR diversity was significantly greater in tumor than normal lung tissue.

Germline assignment: CDR1 MNHEY and CDR2 SVGEGT. This CDR3 has 20 residues. This sample's RNA came from whole unsorted tissue. More than 3 cm separated this lung sample from the edge of the tumor. Notes on this clonotype: Its antigen remains unidentified. At one of its ends the junction is not consistent with the germline gene, which may arise from a read error.

A modified ARM-PCR protocol with three rounds of nested PCR amplified TCRbeta. A single record per CDR3 protein comes from TCRdb applying MiXCR to the multiplex PCR reads. The sample contains over 40,000 distinct CDR3 sequences, about 70% of which appear only once. Input material: distant non-tumor lung tissue. This clonotype originated in a woman aged 60 to 75 with non-small cell lung cancer. This chain connects TRBV6-2 or TRBV6-3 to TRBJ2-2, with 8 bases that match TRBD2. Here the CDR3 DNA reads TGTGCCAGCAGTTACTTGTTAGCGGGACCCACGCGGGTTAACACCGGGGAGCTACTTTTT. This encodes CASSYLLAGPTRVNTGELLF.